The 5 T cell receptor beta chains presented below share a single source sample, sequenced in a study of CD8 T cells in Susac syndrome. The RNA input was roughly 0.45 to 1 ug, and it was reverse transcribed with random hexamers. TCRdb reanalysed the immunoSEQ multiplex PCR reads using MiXCR and keeps one entry per CDR3 protein. The table shows hundreds of thousands of distinct CDR3 sequences, with about 95% occurring only once. The specimen sequenced was CD4+ T cells from PBMCs. The receptors derive from a human donor with multiple sclerosis.

The chain carries TRBV28 and TRBJ1-6; 10 bases fit TRBD1. CDR3 length: 15 amino acids. Germline CDR1 is MDHEN and CDR2 is SYDVKM. V trimming: 3 bases; J trimming: 6 bases; junction bases outside the gene matches: 2. This chain's CDR3 is CASSLTGGINSPLHF. The CDR3, as DNA: TGTGCCAGCAGTTTGACAGGGGGCATTAATTCACCCCTCCACTTT.

The CDR3 reads CASSVGSVYTDTQYF. CDR3 nucleotide sequence: TGTGCCAGCAGCGTAGGAAGCGTTTATACAGATACGCAGTATTTT. The chain links TRBV9 to TRBJ2-3; D not certain. The CDR3 has 15 amino acids. Germline V gives CDR1 SGDLS, CDR2 YYNGEE. The germline V and J ends were trimmed by 0 bases and 3 bases, with 11 bases remaining between them.

The rearrangement uses TRBV25-1 and TRBJ2-6; TRBD2 is a possible D gene (5 bases). The ends were cut back, 8 bases at V and 2 bases at J, with 10 bases in the middle. The CDR3 runs 14 residues. Germline loops: CDR1 MGHDK, CDR2 SYGVNS. In DNA form, the CDR3 reads TGTGCCAGCCACGGAGGCACTGGGGCCAACGTCCTGACTTTC. It specifies CASHGGTGANVLTF.

The V and J genes are TRBV2 and TRBJ1-2, with a weak D call TRBD1 (5 bases). Trimming shortened V by 3 bases and J by 8 bases, and 13 bases separated the two germline ends. Germline values: CDR1 SNHLY, CDR2 FYNNEI. The CDR3 loop spans 13 amino acids. CDR3 sequence (DNA): TGTGCCAGCAGTGACGAAGGGGCTGGGGGCTACACCTTC. Encoded protein: CASSDEGAGGYTF.

The chain is built from TRBV29-1 and TRBJ2-3; TRBD1 or TRBD2 may be the D gene (7 bases each). V was pared by 4 bases and J by 6 bases, with 14 bases between. The germline gives CDR1 SQVTM, CDR2 ANQGSEA. This CDR3 is built from 13 residues. CDR3: CSVGGRGGDTQYF. CDR3 coding DNA: TGCAGCGTTGGAGGCAGGGGGGGGGATACGCAGTATTTT.